Listed here is a single T cell receptor (beta chain). The V end was cut by 4 bases, the J end by 3 bases, with 15 bases between. The CDR3 contains 15 residues. Germline CDR1 reads SGHAT; CDR2 reads FQNNGV. The data derive from a study of blood T cell repertoires in COVID-19. Study context: Both acute and convalescent COVID-19 samples were obtained from the United States, Italy and Spain.

Per the authors' pipeline: Reference gene primer amplification in the assay estimated nucleated cell counts. Measured with immunoSEQ multiplex PCR; TCRdb has only the in-frame clones, and not every one. From that table come the V and J calls and clone size; the DNA was used to work out D and trimming. The sample lists around 250,000 clones, approximately 82% occurring once. The J gene is TRBJ2-5, the V gene TRBV11-2, with D possibly matching TRBD1 (5 bases). This receptor was identified in an elderly man with acute or convalescent COVID-19. Sequencing was carried out using peripheral blood. The DNA of the CDR3 is TGTGCCAGCAGCTCTAACAGGTTCAAGGAAGAGACCCAGTACTTC. Translated: CASSSNRFKEETQYF.